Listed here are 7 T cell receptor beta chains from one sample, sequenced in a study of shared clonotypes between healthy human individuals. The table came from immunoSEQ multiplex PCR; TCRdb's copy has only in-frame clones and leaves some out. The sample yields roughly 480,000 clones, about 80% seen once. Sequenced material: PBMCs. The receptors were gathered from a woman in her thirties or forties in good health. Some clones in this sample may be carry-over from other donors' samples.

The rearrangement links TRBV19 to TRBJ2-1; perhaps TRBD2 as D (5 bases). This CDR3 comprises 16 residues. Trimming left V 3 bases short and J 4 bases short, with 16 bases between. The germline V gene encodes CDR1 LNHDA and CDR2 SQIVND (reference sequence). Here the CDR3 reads CASSIAPAAGYNEQFF. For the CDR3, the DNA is TGTGCCAGTAGTATTGCCCCCGCGGCGGGTTACAATGAGCAGTTCTTC.

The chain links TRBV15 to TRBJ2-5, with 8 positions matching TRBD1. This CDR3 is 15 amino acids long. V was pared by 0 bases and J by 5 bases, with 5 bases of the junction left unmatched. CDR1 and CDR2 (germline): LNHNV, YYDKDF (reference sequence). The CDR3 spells CATSRETTGVETQYF. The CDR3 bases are TGTGCCACCAGCAGAGAGACGACAGGGGTGGAGACCCAGTACTTC.

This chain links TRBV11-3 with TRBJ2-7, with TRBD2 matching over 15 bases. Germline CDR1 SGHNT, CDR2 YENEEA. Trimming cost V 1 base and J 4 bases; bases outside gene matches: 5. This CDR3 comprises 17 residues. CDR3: CASSLAKGTSGRYEQYF. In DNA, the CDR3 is TGTGCCAGCAGCTTAGCCAAGGGGACTAGCGGGAGGTACGAGCAGTACTTC.

The CDR3 region has the DNA TGTGCCAGCAGCGCACGGGACCGCTCATATGGCTACACCTTC. Its protein is CASSARDRSYGYTF. This chain joins TRBV7-8 and TRBJ1-2, with D possibly matching TRBD1 (5 bases). Trimming removed 5 bases from V and 5 bases from J, with 15 bases in between. Germline-derived CDR1 and CDR2 are SGHVS and FQNEAQ. The CDR3 runs to 14 residues.

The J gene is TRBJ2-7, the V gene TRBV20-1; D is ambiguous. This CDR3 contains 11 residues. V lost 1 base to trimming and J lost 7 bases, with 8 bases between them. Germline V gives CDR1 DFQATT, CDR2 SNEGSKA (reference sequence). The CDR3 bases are TGCAGTGCTAGAGGGCCTGGGGAGCAGTACTTC. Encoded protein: CSARGPGEQYF.

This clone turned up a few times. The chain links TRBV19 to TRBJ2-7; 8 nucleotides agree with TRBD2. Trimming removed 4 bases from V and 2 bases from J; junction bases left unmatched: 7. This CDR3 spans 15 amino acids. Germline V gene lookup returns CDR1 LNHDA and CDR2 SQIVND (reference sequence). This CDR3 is CASSRGGRYPYEQYF. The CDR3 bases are TGTGCCAGTAGTAGGGGCGGGAGGTACCCCTACGAGCAGTACTTC. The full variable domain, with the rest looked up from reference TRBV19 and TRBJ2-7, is DGGITQSPKYLFRKEGQNVTLSCEQNLNHDAMYWYRQDPGQGLRLIYYSQIVNDFQKGDIAEGYSVSREKKESFPLTVTSAQKNPTAFYLCASSRGGRYPYEQYFGPGTRLTVT.

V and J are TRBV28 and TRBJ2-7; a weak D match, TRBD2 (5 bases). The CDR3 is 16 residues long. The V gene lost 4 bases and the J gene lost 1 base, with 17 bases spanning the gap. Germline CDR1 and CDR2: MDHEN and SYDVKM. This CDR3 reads CASSSPRRGLSYEQYF. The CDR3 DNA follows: TGTGCCAGCAGTTCCCCCAGGAGAGGGCTGTCCTACGAGCAGTACTTC. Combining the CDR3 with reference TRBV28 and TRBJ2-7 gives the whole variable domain DVKVTQSSRYLVKRTGEKVFLECVQDMDHENMFWYRQDPGLGLRLIYFSYDVKMKEKGDIPEGYSVSREKKERFSLILESASTNQTSMYLCASSSPRRGLSYEQYFGPGTRLTVT.